Each of the 5 T cell receptor beta chains below was sequenced from the same sample in a study of Ad26.COV2.S vaccination and SARS-CoV-2 variants (dated by TCRdb to about 2021). The label giving this sample's treatment or condition can be read as: some 20 received Ad26.COV2.S at low or high dose, single or two shots; about 5 received placebo; per-sample allocation not given. For vaccine and placebo recipients, repertoires were sequenced using samples collected on day 63 after the first injection. The library came from the immunoSEQ multiplex PCR assay. This is the immuneACCESS table as TCRdb keeps it, with only in-frame sequences that have V and J called. A part of the clones is gone; compared with another copy, unresolved V genes explain less than half, and the rest is unexplained. Recorded for this sample are under 500,000 clones; about 92% of them occurred a single time. Together, the top ten hold less than 2% of the sample.

The sample in question was peripheral blood, obtained in a trial of Ad26.COV2.S vaccine versus placebo. The receptor source for this set is a person aged 18-65 years who received the Ad26.COV2.S COVID-19 vaccine or a placebo.

This chain links TRBV10-3 with TRBJ1-2; the D gene is possibly TRBD1 (5 bases). The germline V gene encodes CDR1 ENHRY and CDR2 SYGVKD. The CDR3 extends over 13 amino acids. V was shortened by 3 bases and J by 3 bases, with 8 bases between the two germline ends. CDR3 amino acids: CAISDGGHYGYTF. The CDR3 DNA reads TGTGCCATCAGTGACGGGGGACACTATGGCTACACCTTC.

The chain recombines TRBV18 with TRBJ1-6; D may be TRBD1 (6 bases). CDR1 is KGHSH, CDR2 LQKENI, per germline. V dropped 3 bases and J dropped 9 bases, with 18 bases sitting between them. CDR3 length: 16 amino acids. The CDR3 reads CASSPPDRDNSSPLHF. CDR3 DNA: TGTGCCAGCTCACCTCCCGACCGGGACAATTCTTCACCCCTCCACTTT.

The gene calls are TRBV5-4 and TRBJ2-3, with TRBD1 matching 9 bases. V trimming: 4 bases; J trimming: 3 bases; junction bases outside the gene matches: 9. The CDR3 covers 16 residues. CDR1 is SGHNT and CDR2 is YYREEE in the germline V gene (reference sequence). In DNA, the CDR3 is TGTGCCAGCAGCCAAAAAGACAGGGGGTCTACAGATACGCAGTATTTT. This gives the protein CASSQKDRGSTDTQYF. The full variable domain, completed using reference TRBV5-4 and TRBJ2-3, is ETGVTQSPTHLIKTRGQQVTLRCSSQSGHNTVSWYQQALGQGPQFIFQYYREEENGRGNFPPRFSGLQFPNYSSELNVNALELDDSALYLCASSQKDRGSTDTQYFGPGTRLTVL.

The chain employs TRBV28 and TRBJ1-5; D might be TRBD1 (5 bases). Trimming removed 3 bases at V and 4 bases at J, with 13 bases between. The CDR3 length is 15 residues. In germline, CDR1 is MDHEN, CDR2 SYDVKM. DNA of the CDR3: TGTGCCAGCAGTTTTCGGGGGGGTGCGAATCAGCCCCAGCATTTT. It encodes CASSFRGGANQPQHF.

The genes are TRBV27 and TRBJ1-2; possible D gene TRBD1, 5 bases. Germline loops: CDR1 MNHEY, CDR2 SMNVEV (reference sequence). V was clipped by 5 bases and J by 6 bases, with 10 bases between them. The CDR3 loop spans 12 amino acids. CDR3 amino acids: CASSQWGDGYTF. The DNA of the CDR3 is TGTGCCAGCAGTCAGTGGGGGGATGGCTACACCTTC.